This T cell receptor beta chain is drawn from a study of CD8 T cells in ankylosing spondylitis. Germline-derived CDR1 and CDR2 are SQVTM and ANQGSEA. V lost 6 bases and J lost 0; bases outside the gene matches: 6. The CDR3 has 14 amino acids. TCRdb ran MiXCR on the 5' RACE reads and lists one entry per CDR3 protein. Among some 120,000 distinct CDR3 sequences listed, roughly 13% were seen once. The specimen sequenced was blood, either unsorted or a sorted T cell fraction (not recorded which). The chain uses TRBV29-1 and TRBJ1-1; 8 positions match TRBD1. The clonotype was recovered from a female donor with ankylosing spondylitis or in good health (not recorded which). CDR3 residues: CSVGTGYMNTEAFF. The DNA of the CDR3 is TGCAGCGTGGGGACAGGTTATATGAACACTGAAGCTTTCTTT.